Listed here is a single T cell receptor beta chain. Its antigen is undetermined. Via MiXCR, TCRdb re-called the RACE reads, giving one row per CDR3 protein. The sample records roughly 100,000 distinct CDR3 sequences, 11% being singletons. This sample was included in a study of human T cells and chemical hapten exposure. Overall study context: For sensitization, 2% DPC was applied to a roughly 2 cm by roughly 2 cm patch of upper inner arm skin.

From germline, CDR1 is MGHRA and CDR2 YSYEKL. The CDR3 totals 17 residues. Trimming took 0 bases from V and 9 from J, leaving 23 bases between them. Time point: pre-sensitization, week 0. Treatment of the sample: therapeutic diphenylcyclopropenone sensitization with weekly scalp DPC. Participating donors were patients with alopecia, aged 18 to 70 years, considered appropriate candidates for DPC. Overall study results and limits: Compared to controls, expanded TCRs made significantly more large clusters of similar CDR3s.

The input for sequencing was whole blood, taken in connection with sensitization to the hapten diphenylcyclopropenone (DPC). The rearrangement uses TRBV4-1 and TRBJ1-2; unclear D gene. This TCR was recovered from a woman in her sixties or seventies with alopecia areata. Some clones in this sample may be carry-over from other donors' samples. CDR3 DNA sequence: TGCGCCAGCAGCCAAGATCTAACCCGGGGAGCGCGGTATAGCTACACCTTC. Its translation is CASSQDLTRGARYSYTF.